These 28 T cell receptor beta chains share one sample of origin, sequenced in a study of CD8 T cells in Susac syndrome. Reverse transcription of about 0.5 to 1 ug RNA used random hexamers. TCRdb reprocessed the immunoSEQ multiplex PCR reads via MiXCR and lists one record per CDR3 protein. The sample lists about 80,000 distinct CDR3 sequences, 96% occurring once. Sequencing input: CD8+ T cells from PBMCs. The receptors derive from a human donor with Susac syndrome.

There are a few counts of this clonotype. The gene calls are TRBV7-3 and TRBJ2-2; D gene ambiguous. The CDR3 length is 12 residues. Germline V lookup: CDR1 SGHTA, CDR2 FQGTGA. Trimming left V 5 bases short and J 6 bases short, with 7 bases between. CDR3 in amino acids: CASSPGSGELFF. CDR3 coding DNA: TGTGCCAGCAGCCCCGGGTCCGGGGAGCTGTTTTTT. Based on the CDR3 plus reference TRBV7-3 and TRBJ2-2, the full variable domain is GAGVSQTPSNKVTEKGKYVELRCDPISGHTALYWYRQSLGQGPEFLIYFQGTGAADDSGLPNDRFFAVRPEGSVSTLKIQRTERGDSAVYLCASSPGSGELFFGEGSRLTVL.

This sequence joins TRBV28 and TRBJ1-1; D is unclear. Germline CDR1 reads MDHEN; CDR2 reads SYDVKM. V gave up 6 bases and J gave up 11 bases, with 13 bases separating them. CDR3 length equals 11 residues. This CDR3 is CASSLGLSAFF. CDR3 nucleotides: TGTGCCAGCAGCCTAGGGTTATCGGCTTTCTTT.

The chain carries TRBV6-5 and TRBJ2-7, with D unclear. Germline values: CDR1 MNHEY, CDR2 SVGAGI. V dropped 6 bases and J dropped 3 bases, with 12 bases sitting between them. The CDR3 is made up of 13 amino acids. Here the CDR3 DNA reads TGTGCCAGCAGCCCGGGTCCGGTCTACGAGCAGTACTTC. It translates to CASSPGPVYEQYF.

This rearrangement joins TRBV20-1 to TRBJ1-1; D unclear. The CDR3 runs 17 residues. Germline assignment: CDR1 DFQATT and CDR2 SNEGSKA (reference sequence). V was pared by 1 base and J by 1 base, with 19 bases between. The CDR3 loop is CSARVPVLRHPNTEAFF. The CDR3 bases are TGCAGTGCTAGAGTTCCGGTGCTTCGGCACCCGAACACTGAAGCTTTCTTT.

This rearrangement joins TRBV20-1 to TRBJ2-2; the D call may be TRBD1 or TRBD2 (6 bases each). V was trimmed by 4 bases and J by 4 bases, leaving 13 bases between them. In germline, CDR1 is DFQATT, CDR2 SNEGSKA (reference sequence). The CDR3 is made up of 14 amino acids. DNA for the CDR3: TGCAGTGCTAATAGCGGAGGGGGCACCGGGGAGCTGTTTTTT. Residues: CSANSGGGTGELFF.

The genes are TRBV20-1 and TRBJ2-1; D is unclear. The germline V and J ends were trimmed by 3 bases and 2 bases, with 8 bases remaining between them. The germline gives CDR1 DFQATT, CDR2 SNEGSKA (reference sequence). The CDR3 is 13 residues long. Here the CDR3 reads CSASRVTYNEQFF. CDR3 nucleotide sequence: TGCAGTGCTAGCCGCGTAACCTACAATGAGCAGTTCTTC.

The chain recombines TRBV7-9 with TRBJ2-1; D call uncertain. Trimming pared 3 bases from V and 7 bases from J, leaving 10 bases between. The V gene's germline CDR1 is SEHNR and CDR2 FQNEAQ (reference sequence). The CDR3 totals 13 residues. The CDR3 protein is CASSFGRRNEQFF. CDR3 nucleotide sequence: TGTGCCAGCAGCTTCGGGCGGAGAAATGAGCAGTTCTTC.

V gene TRBV30 combines with J gene TRBJ1-1; D is ambiguous. The CDR3 consists of 13 residues. V lost 1 base to trimming and J lost 3 bases, with 9 bases between them. From germline, CDR1 is GTSNPN and CDR2 SVGIG (reference sequence). The CDR3 spells CAWSEQRYTEAFF. CDR3 nucleotide sequence: TGTGCCTGGAGTGAACAGCGATACACTGAAGCTTTCTTT.

Only one count was recorded for this clonotype. V usage is TRBV30 and J usage is TRBJ2-7, with 7 bases that match TRBD1. Losses at the gene ends were 3 bases for V and 2 bases for J; bases not matched to a gene: 10. CDR1 and CDR2 from the germline V gene are GTSNPN and SVGIG (reference sequence). This CDR3 is built from 15 residues. The CDR3 region is CAWRTGSSAAYEQYF. In DNA, the CDR3 is TGTGCCTGGAGGACAGGGTCGTCGGCCGCCTACGAGCAGTACTTC.

This chain connects TRBV3-1 to TRBJ2-5, with 9 bases matching TRBD2. The trim removed 2 bases at V and 13 bases at J, leaving 14 bases unmatched. The CDR3 consists of 15 residues. Germline V gives CDR1 LGHDT, CDR2 YNNKEL (reference sequence). This CDR3 is CASSQPQSGGPNPYF. The CDR3 DNA reads as TGTGCCAGCAGCCAACCCCAAAGCGGGGGGCCTAATCCGTACTTC.

The CDR3 nucleotides are TGCAGCGTAGGGACAGCCTCTAAGCAGTACTTC. It yields the protein CSVGTASKQYF. The rearrangement uses TRBV29-1 and TRBJ2-7; 7 bases agree with TRBD1. This CDR3 is built from 11 residues. V lost 6 bases and J lost 8; bases outside the gene matches: 7. CDR1 SQVTM and CDR2 ANQGSEA come from the germline V gene.

The chain has TRBV4-1 and TRBJ2-1, with D perhaps TRBD1 (6 bases). The CDR3 is made up of 15 amino acids. The V gene's germline CDR1 is MGHRA and CDR2 YSYEKL. V was shortened by 4 bases and J by 8 bases, with 18 bases between the two germline ends. CDR3 sequence reads: CASSLEGEGMDEQFF. DNA for the CDR3: TGCGCCAGCAGCCTCGAGGGGGAAGGCATGGATGAGCAGTTCTTC.

The chain uses TRBV5-1 and TRBJ2-1; TRBD2 matches 15 bases. The CDR3 contains 16 residues. The germline gives CDR1 SGHRS, CDR2 YFSETQ. V gave up 3 bases and J gave up 7 bases; unmatched junction bases: 5. The CDR3 DNA reads TGCGCCAGCAGCTGGACTAGCGGGGGGGTAGTGAATGAGCAGTTCTTC. Translated: CASSWTSGGVVNEQFF. Together with reference TRBV5-1 and TRBJ2-1, the CDR3 gives the full variable domain: KAGVTQTPRYLIKTRGQQVTLSCSPISGHRSVSWYQQTPGQGLQFLFEYFSETQRNKGNFPGRFSGRQFSNSRSEMNVSTLELGDSALYLCASSWTSGGVVNEQFFGPGTRLTVL.

V usage is TRBV28 and J usage is TRBJ2-3, with 10 bases fitting TRBD1. Germline CDR1 is MDHEN and CDR2 is SYDVKM. The ends lost 5 bases at V and 2 bases at J; junction bases unmatched: 7. The CDR3 runs 16 residues. The CDR3 bases are TGTGCCAGCAGTGATGGGACAGGGGAGTTCACAGATACGCAGTATTTT. This codes for CASSDGTGEFTDTQYF. Based on the CDR3 plus reference TRBV28 and TRBJ2-3, the full variable domain is DVKVTQSSRYLVKRTGEKVFLECVQDMDHENMFWYRQDPGLGLRLIYFSYDVKMKEKGDIPEGYSVSREKKERFSLILESASTNQTSMYLCASSDGTGEFTDTQYFGPGTRLTVL.

The chain recombines TRBV20-1 with TRBJ2-7; D might be TRBD1 (5 bases). V lost 2 bases, J lost 5 bases, and 7 bases lay in between. CDR1 and CDR2 from the germline V gene are DFQATT and SNEGSKA (reference sequence). This CDR3 is 11 amino acids long. CDR3 coding DNA: TGCAGTGCTAGACAGGGTAACGAGCAGTACGTC. It codes for CSARQGNEQYV.

This chain links TRBV4-3 with TRBJ2-1, with 8 nucleotides matching TRBD2. The germline CDR1 and CDR2 sequences are LGHNA and YSLEER. The CDR3 is made up of 15 amino acids. Trimming removed 0 bases from V and 10 bases from J; junction bases left unmatched: 8. The CDR3 loop reads CASSQDSGATGEQFF. CDR3 in DNA: TGCGCCAGCAGCCAAGATAGCGGGGCGACGGGGGAGCAGTTCTTC.

This clonotype turned up a few times. The V gene is TRBV18, the J gene TRBJ2-5; D remains unclear. The CDR3 runs 12 residues. Trimming pared 4 bases from V and 0 bases from J, leaving 3 bases between. The V gene's germline CDR1 is KGHSH and CDR2 LQKENI. CDR3 protein: CASSLYQETQYF. The CDR3 DNA is TGTGCCAGCTCACTCTACCAAGAGACCCAGTACTTC. The full variable domain, completed using reference TRBV18 and TRBJ2-5, is NAGVMQNPRHLVRRRGQEARLRCSPMKGHSHVYWYRQLPEEGLKFMVYLQKENIIDESGMPKERFSAEFPKEGPSILRIQQVVRGDSAAYFCASSLYQETQYFGPGTRLLVL.

The chain has TRBV9 and TRBJ1-6, with no clear D. This CDR3 has 11 amino acids. V was clipped by 0 bases and J by 11 bases, with 3 bases between them. Germline lookup yields CDR1 SGDLS and CDR2 YYNGEE. This CDR3 reads CASSVVPPLHF. The CDR3 bases are TGTGCCAGCAGCGTAGTCCCACCCCTCCACTTT.

The chain recombines TRBV28 with TRBJ2-7, with D tentatively TRBD2 (5 bases). This CDR3 has 14 amino acids. Germline CDR1 is MDHEN and CDR2 is SYDVKM. V lost 3 bases and J 3 bases, leaving 12 bases between the germline ends. CDR3 residues: CASSLAGQLYEQYV. CDR3 nucleotide sequence: TGTGCCAGCAGTTTGGCGGGTCAGCTCTACGAGCAGTACGTC.

V usage is TRBV9 and J usage is TRBJ1-2, with D maybe TRBD1 (5 bases). Germline values: CDR1 SGDLS, CDR2 YYNGEE. Trimming left V 2 bases short and J 5 bases short, with 13 bases between. The CDR3 spans 14 residues. The CDR3 region has the DNA TGTGCCAGCAGCGTTGGTGACAGACCATATGGCTACACCTTC. Its protein is CASSVGDRPYGYTF. Full variable domain (rest looked up from reference TRBV9 and TRBJ1-2): DSGVTQTPKHLITATGQRVTLRCSPRSGDLSVYWYQQSLDQGLQFLIQYYNGEERAKGNILERFSAQQFPDLHSELNLSSLELGDSALYFCASSVGDRPYGYTFGSGTRLTVV.

This chain uses TRBV2 with TRBJ2-6; D possibly corresponds to TRBD1 (5 bases). The CDR3 runs to 15 residues. Trimming removed 1 base from V and 2 bases from J, with 6 bases in between. Looked up from germline, CDR1 is SNHLY and CDR2 is FYNNEI. CDR3 sequence (DNA): TGTGCCAGCAGTGAAGGACAGACTGGGGCCAACGTCCTGACTTTC. Protein sequence: CASSEGQTGANVLTF.

CDR3 nucleotides: TGTGCCAGCAGCCAACTCACGGGAGTCCTGGTTACTGATACGCAGTATTTT. It specifies CASSQLTGVLVTDTQYF. The V call is TRBV14, the J call TRBJ2-3; perhaps TRBD2 as D (6 bases). CDR1 and CDR2 (germline): SGHDN, FVKESK. The CDR3 is 17 amino acids. V was clipped by 2 bases and J by 6 bases, with 21 bases between them. The complete variable domain, with remaining parts taken from reference TRBV14 and TRBJ2-3, reads EAGVTQFPSHSVIEKGQTVTLRCDPISGHDNLYWYRRVMGKEIKFLLHFVKESKQDESGMPNNRFLAERTGGTYSTLKVQPAELEDSGVYFCASSQLTGVLVTDTQYFGPGTRLTVL.

This chain connects TRBV29-1 to TRBJ2-3, with 11 bases matching TRBD2. The CDR3 length is 17 residues. The J segment lost 0 bases and the V segment lost 8 bases, leaving 13 bases of the junction unmatched. Germline values: CDR1 SQVTM, CDR2 ANQGSEA. The CDR3 sequence: CSTSGSIRRISTDTQYF. As DNA, the CDR3 is TGCAGCACTAGCGGGAGTATTCGGAGGATTAGCACAGATACGCAGTATTTT.

CDR3 coding DNA: TGTGCCAGCAGCGTAGCGCCGAGACCAAACTATGGCTACACCTTC. Its protein product is CASSVAPRPNYGYTF. The gene calls are TRBV9 and TRBJ1-2; no clear D. V lost 0 bases and J lost 2, with 11 bases in between. The CDR3 totals 15 residues. In germline, CDR1 is SGDLS, CDR2 YYNGEE. The complete variable domain, with remaining parts taken from reference TRBV9 and TRBJ1-2, reads DSGVTQTPKHLITATGQRVTLRCSPRSGDLSVYWYQQSLDQGLQFLIQYYNGEERAKGNILERFSAQQFPDLHSELNLSSLELGDSALYFCASSVAPRPNYGYTFGSGTRLTVV.

V is TRBV3-1 and J is TRBJ2-3; the D is unclear. The V gene lost 0 bases and the J gene lost 0 bases, with 16 bases spanning the gap. CDR3 size: 18 residues. CDR1 and CDR2 from the germline V gene are LGHDT and YNNKEL (reference sequence). CDR3 in DNA: TGTGCCAGCAGCCAAGATCGTGTTTGGAGAGAGAGCACAGATACGCAGTATTTT. Residues: CASSQDRVWRESTDTQYF.

The count of this clonotype is one. The chain has TRBV9 and TRBJ2-5; D is unclear. Germline CDR1 SGDLS, CDR2 YYNGEE. There are 14 residues in the CDR3. Trimming took 3 bases from V and 4 from J, leaving 13 bases between them. CDR3 sequence: CASSATLRRETQYF. The CDR3 DNA follows: TGTGCCAGCAGCGCGACCCTCAGACGAGAGACCCAGTACTTC.

This sequence joins TRBV20-1 and TRBJ2-3; 7 positions match TRBD2. After removal of 5 bases from V and 0 bases from J, the junction contained 11 bases not matched to a gene. The germline V gene encodes CDR1 DFQATT and CDR2 SNEGSKA (reference sequence). This CDR3 comprises 16 residues. This chain's CDR3 is CSARKYGTTSTDTQYF. CDR3 coding DNA: TGCAGTGCTCGGAAATACGGGACTACCAGCACAGATACGCAGTATTTT.

The rearrangement uses TRBV28 and TRBJ1-1; TRBD1 agrees at 9 bases. The CDR3 covers 20 residues. The junction had 17 bases not matched to a gene; V was cut back by 3 bases and J by 0 bases. The V gene's germline CDR1 is MDHEN and CDR2 SYDVKM. CDR3 coding DNA: TGTGCCAGCAGTTTTCGCCGCCTGAGGGACAGGGTAGTCGTGAACACTGAAGCTTTCTTT. The encoded protein is CASSFRRLRDRVVVNTEAFF.